Shown below are 16 T cell receptor beta chains from a single sample sequenced in a study of blood T cell repertoires in COVID-19. Method: immunoSEQ multiplex PCR; TCRdb's copy keeps in-frame clones and lacks some. Among roughly 250,000 clones listed, roughly 90% were seen once. Sequencing was carried out using peripheral blood. The receptors originated from a man in his thirties or forties with acute or convalescent COVID-19.

The J gene is TRBJ2-3, the V gene TRBV5-4; no clear D. Looked up from germline, CDR1 is SGHNT and CDR2 is YYREEE (reference sequence). V lost 7 bases and J 0 bases, leaving 6 bases between the germline ends. CDR3 size: 12 residues. The CDR3: CASGTSTDTQYF. In DNA, the CDR3 is TGTGCCAGCGGTACTAGCACAGATACGCAGTATTTT.

This sequence joins TRBV3-1 (or the pseudogene TRBV3-2) and TRBJ2-7; weak D call: TRBD2 (6 bases). This CDR3 is built from 16 residues. V was clipped by 0 bases and J by 7 bases, with 19 bases between them. The germline gives CDR1 LGHDT, CDR2 YNNKEL (reference sequence). The CDR3 DNA follows: TGTGCCAGCAGCCAAGAACCGACGGGGTCCGGGGGTGAGCAGTACTTC. It encodes CASSQEPTGSGGEQYF.

The gene calls are TRBV3-1 (or the pseudogene TRBV3-2) and TRBJ1-6, with 7 bases identical to TRBD1. The CDR3 has 16 residues. Germline V lookup: CDR1 LGHDT, CDR2 YNNKEL (reference sequence). Trimming at V came to 3 bases and at J to 3 bases, leaving 5 bases not matched to a gene. For the CDR3, the DNA is TGTGCCAGCAGCCAGGGGGGACAGCTCTATAATTCACCCCTCCACTTT. Its protein is CASSQGGQLYNSPLHF.

This clone was counted a few times. The V and J genes are TRBV28 and TRBJ1-5; 8 bases fit TRBD1. CDR1 and CDR2 from the germline V gene are MDHEN and SYDVKM. Trimming took 7 bases from V and 4 from J; bases not matched to a gene: 15. The CDR3 has 17 residues. The CDR3 bases are TGTGCCAGCACCTCCGCCCGTCGCGGACAGGGTAATCAGCCCCAGCATTTT. It encodes CASTSARRGQGNQPQHF.

CDR3: CASSGTSGPYEQYF. In nucleotides, the CDR3 is TGTGCCAGTTCCGGGACTAGCGGACCCTACGAGCAGTACTTC. The gene calls are TRBV5-6 and TRBJ2-7; TRBD2 matches 11 bases. Germline values: CDR1 SGHDT, CDR2 YYEEEE. CDR3 length equals 14 residues. With V trimmed by 8 bases and J by 2 bases, 6 bases remained unmatched.

The chain recombines TRBV19 with TRBJ2-1; TRBD2 agrees at 12 bases. V trimming: 0 bases; J trimming: 9 bases; junction bases outside the gene matches: 3. CDR3 length equals 15 residues. CDR1 is LNHDA, CDR2 SQIVND, per germline (reference sequence). This CDR3 is CASSIDPSGRAEQFF. The CDR3 bases are TGTGCCAGTAGTATAGACCCTAGCGGGAGGGCTGAGCAGTTCTTC.

The chain employs TRBV7-9 and TRBJ1-2; D possibly corresponds to TRBD1 (6 bases). Trimming removed 2 bases from V and 7 bases from J, with 11 bases in between. This CDR3 has 13 amino acids. Germline V gene data show CDR1 as SEHNR and CDR2 as FQNEAQ (reference sequence). The CDR3 protein is CASSLSQGTGYTF. The CDR3 nucleotides read TGTGCCAGCAGCTTAAGTCAGGGGACTGGCTACACCTTC. Using reference TRBV7-9 and TRBJ1-2 for the parts outside the CDR3, the full variable domain is DTGVSQNPRHKITKRGQNVTFRCDPISEHNRLYWYRQTLGQGPEFLTYFQNEAQLEKSRLLSDRFSAERPKGSFSTLEIQRTEQGDSAMYLCASSLSQGTGYTFGSGTRLTVV.

The chain carries TRBV28 and TRBJ1-1; the match to TRBD1 covers 7 bases. J was trimmed by 6 bases and V by 5 bases; bases with no gene match: 9. This CDR3 spans 14 amino acids. Germline CDR1 and CDR2: MDHEN and SYDVKM. The CDR3 region is CASSPRTGGAEAFF. CDR3 coding DNA: TGTGCCAGCAGTCCCCGGACAGGTGGTGCTGAAGCTTTCTTT. Full variable domain (rest looked up from reference TRBV28 and TRBJ1-1): DVKVTQSSRYLVKRTGEKVFLECVQDMDHENMFWYRQDPGLGLRLIYFSYDVKMKEKGDIPEGYSVSREKKERFSLILESASTNQTSMYLCASSPRTGGAEAFFGQGTRLTVV.

The V and J genes are TRBV6-2 or TRBV6-3 and TRBJ1-5, with TRBD1 matching 12 bases. Trimming removed 6 bases from V and 2 bases from J; junction bases left unmatched: 8. Germline V gene sequence: CDR1 MNHEY, CDR2 SVGEGT. This CDR3 has 17 amino acids. The CDR3, as DNA: TGTGCCAGCAGCCCTTCCGGGACAGGGGGCGGCAATCAGCCCCAGCATTTT. Encoded protein: CASSPSGTGGGNQPQHF.

The J gene is TRBJ1-3, the V gene TRBV30; D not certain. Looked up from germline, CDR1 is GTSNPN and CDR2 is SVGIG (reference sequence). V lost 6 bases and J 3 bases, leaving 24 bases between the germline ends. The CDR3 runs to 17 residues. CDR3: CACVTQRGVVGGNTIYF. The CDR3 nucleotides read TGTGCCTGTGTAACCCAGCGAGGCGTCGTGGGTGGAAACACCATATATTTT.

The chain joins TRBV6-5 to TRBJ1-3; TRBD1 matches 7 bases. The CDR3 consists of 13 residues. After removal of 5 bases from V and 4 bases from J, the junction contained 2 bases not matched to a gene. Germline V gives CDR1 MNHEY, CDR2 SVGAGI. The CDR3 loop is CASSNRGGNTIYF. CDR3 in DNA: TGTGCCAGCAGTAACAGGGGCGGAAACACCATATATTTT.

This chain joins TRBV30 and TRBJ1-1, with no clear D. V was cut by 1 base and J by 11 bases, with 17 bases left in between. CDR3 length: 13 residues. From germline, CDR1 is GTSNPN and CDR2 SVGIG (reference sequence). Here the CDR3 reads CAWSGSGAPGAFF. The CDR3 DNA reads as TGTGCCTGGAGTGGGTCGGGAGCCCCGGGGGCTTTCTTT.

CDR3 sequence: CASSIGESGSQETQYF. In DNA, the CDR3 is TGTGCCAGTAGTATCGGTGAGAGCGGAAGTCAAGAGACCCAGTACTTC. The chain has TRBV19 and TRBJ2-5, with D possibly being TRBD2 (5 bases). Trimming stripped 3 bases from V and 2 bases from J, with 16 bases between. CDR1 and CDR2 from the germline V gene are LNHDA and SQIVND (reference sequence). The CDR3 length is 16 residues.

Only one count was recorded for this clone. The chain recombines TRBV24-1 with TRBJ2-3; possible D gene TRBD2, 6 bases. Per germline, CDR1 KGHDR and CDR2 SFDVKD. This CDR3 is built from 14 residues. V was cut by 7 bases and J by 0 bases, with 10 bases left in between. The CDR3 DNA reads as TGTGCCACCAGCGCAGGGACTAGCACAGATACGCAGTATTTT. Translated: CATSAGTSTDTQYF.

CDR3 sequence (DNA): TGTGCCAGCAGCTTAAAGCTAGCGGGCCTCTCCTACAATGAGCAGTTCTTC. It translates to CASSLKLAGLSYNEQFF. The rearrangement joins TRBV7-3 to TRBJ2-1; 8 bases map to TRBD2. This CDR3 is 17 amino acids long. Per the germline V gene, CDR1 is SGHTA and CDR2 is FQGTGA. The trim removed 1 base at V and 0 bases at J, leaving 5 bases unmatched.

This clone was observed a single time. The chain uses TRBV4-1 and TRBJ2-3; tentatively, D is TRBD2 (5 bases). The CDR3 has 15 amino acids. V was shortened by 0 bases and J by 0 bases, with 7 bases between the two germline ends. The germline CDR1 and CDR2 sequences are MGHRA and YSYEKL. CDR3 sequence (DNA): TGCGCCAGCAGCCAAGAGCAGCGGAGCACAGATACGCAGTATTTT. Protein: CASSQEQRSTDTQYF.